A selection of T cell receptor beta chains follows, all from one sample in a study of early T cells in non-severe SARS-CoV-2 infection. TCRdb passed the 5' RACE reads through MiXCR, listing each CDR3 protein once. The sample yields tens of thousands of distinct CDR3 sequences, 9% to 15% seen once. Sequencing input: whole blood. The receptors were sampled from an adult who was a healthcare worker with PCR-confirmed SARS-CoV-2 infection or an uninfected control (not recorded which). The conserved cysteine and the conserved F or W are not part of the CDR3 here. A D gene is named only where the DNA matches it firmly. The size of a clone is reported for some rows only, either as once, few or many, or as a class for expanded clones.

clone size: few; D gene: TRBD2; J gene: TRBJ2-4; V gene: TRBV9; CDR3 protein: ASSGDPVRLAGESYIQY
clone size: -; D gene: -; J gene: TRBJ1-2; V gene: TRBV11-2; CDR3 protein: ASSRGGKEYGYT
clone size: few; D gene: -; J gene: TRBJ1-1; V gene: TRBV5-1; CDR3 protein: ASSPAGVNTEAF
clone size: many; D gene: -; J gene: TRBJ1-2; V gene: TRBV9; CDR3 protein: ASSIRAGRINYGYT
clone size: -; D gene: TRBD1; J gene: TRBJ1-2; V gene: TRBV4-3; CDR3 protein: ASSQDLGQTYGYT
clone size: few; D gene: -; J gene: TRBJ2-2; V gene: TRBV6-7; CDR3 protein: ASSYSIFTGELF
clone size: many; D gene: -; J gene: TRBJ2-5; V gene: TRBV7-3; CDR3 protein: ASSSGFFTGRTQY
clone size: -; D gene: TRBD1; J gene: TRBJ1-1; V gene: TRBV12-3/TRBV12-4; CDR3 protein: ASSFGDRGITEAF
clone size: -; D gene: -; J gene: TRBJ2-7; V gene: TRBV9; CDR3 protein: ANSSRGGLSSYEQY
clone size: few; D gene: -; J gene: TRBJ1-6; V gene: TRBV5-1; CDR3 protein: ASSLSPGNNSPLH
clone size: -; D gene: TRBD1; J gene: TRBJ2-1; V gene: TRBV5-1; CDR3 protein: ASSLGQGYNEQF
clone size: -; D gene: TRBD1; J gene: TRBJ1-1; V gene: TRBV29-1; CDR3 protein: SVGQGANTEAF
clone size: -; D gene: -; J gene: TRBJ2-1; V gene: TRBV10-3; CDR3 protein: AISVGLEGNEQF
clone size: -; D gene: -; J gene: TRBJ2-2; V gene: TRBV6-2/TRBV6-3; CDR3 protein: ASGRGTGELF
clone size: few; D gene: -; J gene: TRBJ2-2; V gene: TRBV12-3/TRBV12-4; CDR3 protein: ASSVTYRGTGELF
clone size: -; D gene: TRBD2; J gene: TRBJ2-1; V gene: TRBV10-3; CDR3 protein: AIGELAGDNEQF
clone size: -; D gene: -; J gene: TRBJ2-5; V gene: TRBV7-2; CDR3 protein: ASSFLETQY
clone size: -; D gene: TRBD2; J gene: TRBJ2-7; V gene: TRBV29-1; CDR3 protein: SVRTSGRQEQY
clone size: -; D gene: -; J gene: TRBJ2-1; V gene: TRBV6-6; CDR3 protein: ASSYAGSYNEQF
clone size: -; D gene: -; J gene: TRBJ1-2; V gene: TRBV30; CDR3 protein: AWSVIYGYT
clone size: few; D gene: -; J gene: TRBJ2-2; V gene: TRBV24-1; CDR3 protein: ATGAAGEVGELF
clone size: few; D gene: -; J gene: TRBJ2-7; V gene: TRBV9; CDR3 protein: ASSSSRDTPLEQY
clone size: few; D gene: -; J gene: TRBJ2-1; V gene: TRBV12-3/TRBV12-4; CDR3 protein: ASSFGTGYYAVRLTIEQF
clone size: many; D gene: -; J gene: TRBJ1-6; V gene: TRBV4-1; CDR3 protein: ASSQDDRTGSPLH
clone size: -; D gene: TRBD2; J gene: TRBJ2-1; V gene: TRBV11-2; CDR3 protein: ASSPTSGRGNEQF
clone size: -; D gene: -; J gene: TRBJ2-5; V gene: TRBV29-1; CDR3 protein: SVVRVSETQY
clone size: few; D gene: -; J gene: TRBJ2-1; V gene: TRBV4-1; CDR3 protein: ASSQAPRQGQYNEQF
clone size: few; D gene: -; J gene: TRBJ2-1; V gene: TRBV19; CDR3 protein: ASSISQMYNEQF
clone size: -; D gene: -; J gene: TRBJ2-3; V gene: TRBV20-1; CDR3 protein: SARRARPSTDTQY
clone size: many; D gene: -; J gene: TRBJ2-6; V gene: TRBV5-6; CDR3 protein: ASRNSGANVLT
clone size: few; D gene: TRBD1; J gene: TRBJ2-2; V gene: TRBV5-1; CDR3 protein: ASSLGTGNVGELF
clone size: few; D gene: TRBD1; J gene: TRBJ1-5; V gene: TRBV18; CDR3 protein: ASSPGTAINQPQH
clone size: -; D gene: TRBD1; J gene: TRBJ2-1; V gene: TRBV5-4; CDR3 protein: ASSEGAERFREQF
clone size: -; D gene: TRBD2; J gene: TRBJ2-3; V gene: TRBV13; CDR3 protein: ASSPQRARGVDTQY
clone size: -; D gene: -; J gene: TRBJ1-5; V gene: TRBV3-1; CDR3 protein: ASSQDAGRGQPQH
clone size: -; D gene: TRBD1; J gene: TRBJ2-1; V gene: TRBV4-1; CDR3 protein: ASRQDRGINEQF
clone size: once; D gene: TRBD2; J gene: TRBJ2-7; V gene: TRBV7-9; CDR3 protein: ASSRPGAGTSGKEQY
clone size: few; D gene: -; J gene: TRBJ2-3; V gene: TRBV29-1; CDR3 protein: SSEGGMITDTQY
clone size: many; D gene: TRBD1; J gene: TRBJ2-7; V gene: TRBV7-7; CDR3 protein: ASSPHPTGEQY
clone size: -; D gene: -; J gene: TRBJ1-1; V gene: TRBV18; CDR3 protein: ASSLQQGLDTEAF
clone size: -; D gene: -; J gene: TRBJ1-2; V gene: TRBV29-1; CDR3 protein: SVSQDYGYT
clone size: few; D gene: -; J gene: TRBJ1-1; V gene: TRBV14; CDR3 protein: ASSQQAMNTEAF
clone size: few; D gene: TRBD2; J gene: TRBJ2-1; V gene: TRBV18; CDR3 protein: ASSQPGLLYNEQF
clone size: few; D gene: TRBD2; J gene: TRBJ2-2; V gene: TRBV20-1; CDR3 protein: SARLAGVDTGELF
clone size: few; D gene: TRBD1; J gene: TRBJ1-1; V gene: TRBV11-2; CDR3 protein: ASSRGTEGASEAF
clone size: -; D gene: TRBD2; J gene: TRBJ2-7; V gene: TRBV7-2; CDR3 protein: ASSLERENEQY
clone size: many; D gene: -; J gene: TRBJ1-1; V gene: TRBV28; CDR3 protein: ASSPISARLNTEAF
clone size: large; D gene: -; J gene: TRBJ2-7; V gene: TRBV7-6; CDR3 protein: ASSAGPNYEQY
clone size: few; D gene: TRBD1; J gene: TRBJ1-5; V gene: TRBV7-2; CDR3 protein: ASSRDRWEPQH
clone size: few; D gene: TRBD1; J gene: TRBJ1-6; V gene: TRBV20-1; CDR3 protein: SAREGRGLNSPLH